The TCR beta chain under discussion was sequenced for a study of identical twins. This CDR3 has 14 residues. The V end was cut by 6 bases, the J end by 0 bases, with 11 bases between. Looked up from germline, CDR1 is MNHEY and CDR2 is SVGEGT. A universal primer site was added by template switching, and unique molecular identifiers were carried by the cDNA. TCRdb reprocessed the 5' RACE reads with MiXCR, giving one entry per CDR3 protein. The sample holds 700,000 or so distinct CDR3 sequences, 8.5% to 9.5% seen once. The sample also formed part of further work on yellow fever vaccine responses in identical twins.

The chain couples TRBV6-2 or TRBV6-3 to TRBJ1-1; D unresolved. This TCR was recovered from a woman younger than 35 in good health. Sequencing was carried out using PBMCs. CDR3 nucleotides: TGTGCCAGCAGCATACAGCAACTGAACACTGAAGCTTTCTTT. This gives the protein CASSIQQLNTEAFF.